This is a list of T cell receptor beta chains from one sample in a study of T cells in Graves' hyperthyroidism and ophthalmopathy. TCRdb itself ran the multiplex PCR reads through MiXCR, one entry per CDR3 protein. Of about 720,000 distinct CDR3 sequences listed, 18% are singletons. The sequenced material came from blood. These receptors were collected from a woman between 45 and 60 years old with Graves' hyperthyroidism that later progressed to Graves' ophthalmopathy. Each CDR3 is given with its conserved first and last residue. Each record gives: J gene, V gene, clone size, CDR3 protein. The size of a clone is reported for some rows only, either as once, few or many, or as a class for expanded clones.

TRBJ2-7,TRBV24-1,few,CATSDFRGRGLDEQYF
TRBJ1-6,TRBV9,NA,CASSAWDSVRSPLHF
TRBJ1-1,TRBV3-1,many,CASSPRQRVAEAFF
TRBJ2-1,TRBV11-3,many,CASSLGHSYNEQFF
TRBJ1-1,TRBV12-3/TRBV12-4,many,CASSPRSEGASLTFF
TRBJ2-1,TRBV4-1,NA,CASSQSKHLSSYNEQFF
TRBJ1-6,TRBV10-3,many,CAISEERTGSGSPLHF
TRBJ1-5,TRBV18,many,CASSTYTNNQPQHF
TRBJ1-5,TRBV20-1,NA,CSARRGGASRSSNQPQHF
TRBJ2-1,TRBV20-1,NA,CSASSDRGGRNEQFF
TRBJ1-4,TRBV2,many,CASRADRDSEKLFF
TRBJ1-5,TRBV2,NA,CASQNGNSNQPQHF
TRBJ2-3,TRBV6-5,NA,CASSYAHSTDTQYF
TRBJ2-5,TRBV20-1,NA,CSAHSSGGVETQYF
TRBJ2-4,TRBV13,NA,CASSFTGEGGRNIQYF
TRBJ2-3,TRBV10-3,NA,CAISGGGTDTQYF
TRBJ2-5,TRBV6-1,many,CASSRDSYQETQYF
TRBJ1-2,TRBV12-3/TRBV12-4,many,CASSLPDSAYGYTF
TRBJ2-5,TRBV18,few,CASSPLRSQGTQYF
TRBJ1-2,TRBV5-6,NA,CASSPPRGQEIYGYTF
TRBJ1-1,TRBV25-1,NA,CASKFGGDTEAFF
TRBJ1-4,TRBV27,NA,CASSLGSGAEDEKLFF
TRBJ1-5,TRBV6-6,many,CASSYGDRVNQPQHF
TRBJ2-3,TRBV3-1,many,CASSQDSGTDTQYF
TRBJ2-1,TRBV30,NA,CAWGRQGSYNEQFF
TRBJ1-1,TRBV2,many,CASSGWDREAEAFF
TRBJ2-1,TRBV27,many,CASSLEGFYNEQFF
TRBJ2-1,TRBV14,many,CASSPLLGTYNEQFF
TRBJ1-1,TRBV12-3/TRBV12-4,many,CALGGNARGTEAFF
TRBJ1-1,TRBV6-1,many,CASSETIYTEAFF
TRBJ2-1,TRBV10-2,few,CASKTGDYNEQFF
TRBJ2-3,TRBV15,NA,CATSRDFRTGGVTGSDTQYF
TRBJ2-2,TRBV4-2,few,CASSQDPGRANTGELFF
TRBJ2-7,TRBV11-2,NA,CASSAWTGSYEQYF